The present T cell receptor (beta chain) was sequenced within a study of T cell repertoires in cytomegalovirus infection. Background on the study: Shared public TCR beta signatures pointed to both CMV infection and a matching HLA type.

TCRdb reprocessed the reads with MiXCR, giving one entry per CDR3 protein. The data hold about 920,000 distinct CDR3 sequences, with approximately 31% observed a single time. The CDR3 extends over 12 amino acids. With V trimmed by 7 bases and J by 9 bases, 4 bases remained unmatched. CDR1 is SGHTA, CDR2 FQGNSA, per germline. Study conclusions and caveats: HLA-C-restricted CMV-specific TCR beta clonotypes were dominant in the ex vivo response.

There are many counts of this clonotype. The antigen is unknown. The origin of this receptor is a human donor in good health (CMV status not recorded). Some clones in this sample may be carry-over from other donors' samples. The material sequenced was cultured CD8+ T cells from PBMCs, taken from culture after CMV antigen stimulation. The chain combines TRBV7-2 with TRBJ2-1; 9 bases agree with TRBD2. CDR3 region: CASISGGREQFF. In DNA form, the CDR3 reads TGTGCCAGCATTAGCGGGGGACGTGAGCAGTTCTTC.